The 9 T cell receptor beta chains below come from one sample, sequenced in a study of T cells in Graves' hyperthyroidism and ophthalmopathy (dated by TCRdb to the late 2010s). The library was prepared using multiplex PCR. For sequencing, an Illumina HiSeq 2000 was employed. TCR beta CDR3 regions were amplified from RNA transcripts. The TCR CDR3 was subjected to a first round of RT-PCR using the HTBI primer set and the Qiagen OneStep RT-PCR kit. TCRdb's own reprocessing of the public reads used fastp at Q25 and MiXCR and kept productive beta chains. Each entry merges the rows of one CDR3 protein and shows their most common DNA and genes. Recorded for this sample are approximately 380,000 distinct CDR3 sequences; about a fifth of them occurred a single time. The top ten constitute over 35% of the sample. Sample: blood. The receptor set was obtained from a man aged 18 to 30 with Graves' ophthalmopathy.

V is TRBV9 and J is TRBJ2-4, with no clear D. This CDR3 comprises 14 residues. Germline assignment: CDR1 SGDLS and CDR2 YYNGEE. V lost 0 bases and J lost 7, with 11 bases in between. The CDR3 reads CASSVGGVDNIQYF. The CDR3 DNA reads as TGTGCCAGCAGCGTAGGAGGTGTCGACAACATTCAGTACTTC.

In DNA form, the CDR3 reads TGTGCCAGCAGGCGGACAGGGATCTTCACCGGGGAGCTGTTTTTT. The encoded protein is CASRRTGIFTGELFF. V is TRBV6-1 and J is TRBJ2-2; 8 nucleotides align to TRBD1. CDR3 length: 15 amino acids. Per the germline V gene, CDR1 is MNHNS and CDR2 is SASEGT. Trimming removed 6 bases from V and 4 bases from J; junction bases left unmatched: 7.

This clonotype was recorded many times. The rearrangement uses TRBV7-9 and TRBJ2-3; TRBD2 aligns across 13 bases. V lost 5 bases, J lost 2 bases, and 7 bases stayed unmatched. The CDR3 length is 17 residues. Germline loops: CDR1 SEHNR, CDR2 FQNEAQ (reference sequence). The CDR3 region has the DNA TGTGCCAGCAGCACTCGACTAGCGGGGGGTCCCACAGATACGCAGTATTTT. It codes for CASSTRLAGGPTDTQYF. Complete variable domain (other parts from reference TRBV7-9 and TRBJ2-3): DTGVSQNPRHKITKRGQNVTFRCDPISEHNRLYWYRQTLGQGPEFLTYFQNEAQLEKSRLLSDRFSAERPKGSFSTLEIQRTEQGDSAMYLCASSTRLAGGPTDTQYFGPGTRLTVL.

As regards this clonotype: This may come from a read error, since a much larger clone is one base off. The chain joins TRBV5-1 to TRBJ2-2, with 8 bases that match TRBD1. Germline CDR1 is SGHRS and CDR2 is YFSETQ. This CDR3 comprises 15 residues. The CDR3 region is CASGLHPGGNGELFF. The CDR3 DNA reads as TGCGCCAGCGGCTTACACCCAGGGGGCAACGGGGAGCTGTTTTTT.

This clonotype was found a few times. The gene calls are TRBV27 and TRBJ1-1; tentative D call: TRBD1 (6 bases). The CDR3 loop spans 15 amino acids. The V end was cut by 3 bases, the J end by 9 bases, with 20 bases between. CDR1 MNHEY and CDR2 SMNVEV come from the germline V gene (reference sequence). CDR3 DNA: TGTGCCAGCAGTTTTCTTCCAGGGGAGGTCTCTAAAGCTTTCTTT. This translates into CASSFLPGEVSKAFF.

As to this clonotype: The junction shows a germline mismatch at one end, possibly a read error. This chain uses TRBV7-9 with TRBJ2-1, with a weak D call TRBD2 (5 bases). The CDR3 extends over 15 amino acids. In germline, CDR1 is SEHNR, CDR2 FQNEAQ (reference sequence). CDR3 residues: CASSPSGNSYSEQFF. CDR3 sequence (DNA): TGTGCCAGCAGCCCGAGCGGAAACTCCTACAGTGAGCAGTTCTTC.

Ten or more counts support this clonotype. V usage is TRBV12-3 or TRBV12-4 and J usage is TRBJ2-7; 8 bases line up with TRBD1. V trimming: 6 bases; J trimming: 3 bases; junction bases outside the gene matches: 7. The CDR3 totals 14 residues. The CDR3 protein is CASSRSGGNYEQYF. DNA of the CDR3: TGTGCCAGCAGCCGCTCAGGGGGCAACTACGAGCAGTACTTC.

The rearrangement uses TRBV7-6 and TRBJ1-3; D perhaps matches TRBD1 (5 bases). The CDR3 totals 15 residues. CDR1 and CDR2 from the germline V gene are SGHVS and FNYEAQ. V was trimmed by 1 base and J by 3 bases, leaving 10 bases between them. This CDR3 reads CASSLGGVVGNTIYF. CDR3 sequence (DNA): TGTGCCAGCAGCTTAGGGGGCGTAGTTGGAAACACCATATATTTT.

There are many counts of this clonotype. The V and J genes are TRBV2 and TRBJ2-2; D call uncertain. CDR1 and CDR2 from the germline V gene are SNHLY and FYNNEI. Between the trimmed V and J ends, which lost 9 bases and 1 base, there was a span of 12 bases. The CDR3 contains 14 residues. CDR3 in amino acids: CARGEDQNTGELFF. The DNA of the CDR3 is TGTGCCAGGGGCGAGGACCAGAACACCGGGGAGCTGTTTTTT.